Listed below are T cell receptor beta chains from one sample, sequenced in a study of shared clonotypes between healthy human individuals. Sequenced by immunoSEQ multiplex PCR; TCRdb stores in-frame clones only, minus some. The sample holds about 2.4 million clones; approximately 93% are singletons and the top ten take approximately 0.37%. Source material: naive CD4+ T cells from PBMCs. The receptors stem from a young man in good health. Some clones in this sample may be carry-over from other donors' samples. The CDR3 runs from the conserved cysteine through the conserved F or W. D genes are given only for firm matches. Some rows have no size entry. The others give once, few or many, or a class for an expanded clone.

NA | NA | TRBJ2-3 | TRBV9 | CASSVATHTSRRTDTQYF | TGTGCCAGCAGCGTAGCTACCCACACTTCCCGTCGCACAGATACGCAGTATTTT
NA | TRBD1 | TRBJ1-2 | TRBV14 | CASSQDPGQGVHYGYTF | TGTGCCAGCAGCCAAGATCCGGGACAGGGAGTTCACTATGGCTACACCTTC
NA | TRBD1 | TRBJ2-1 | TRBV7-3 | CASSTRDRGNYNEQFF | TGTGCCAGCAGCACAAGGGACAGGGGGAATTACAATGAGCAGTTCTTC
NA | TRBD1 | TRBJ1-2 | TRBV18 | CASSPGTGADYGYTF | TGTGCCAGCTCACCAGGGACAGGGGCCGACTATGGCTACACCTTC
NA | NA | TRBJ2-3 | TRBV30 | CAWSGYTDTQYF | TGTGCCTGGAGTGGCTACACAGATACGCAGTATTTT
NA | NA | TRBJ1-4 | TRBV19 | CASSQDPSRTEFNEKLFF | TGTGCCAGTAGTCAAGACCCCTCAAGGACAGAGTTTAATGAAAAACTGTTTTTT
NA | NA | TRBJ2-7 | TRBV25-1 | CASSEGQGRGYEQYF | TGTGCCAGCAGTGAGGGGCAGGGGAGAGGATACGAGCAGTACTTC
NA | TRBD1 | TRBJ1-5 | TRBV28 | CASSLPYRGSNQPQHF | TGTGCCAGCAGTCTCCCCTACAGGGGAAGCAATCAGCCCCAGCATTTT
once | NA | TRBJ2-2 | TRBV7-2 | CASSLGGGKNTGELFF | TGTGCCAGCAGCTTAGGAGGGGGAAAGAACACCGGGGAGCTGTTTTTT
few | NA | TRBJ2-1 | TRBV6-1 | CASRLGPQFF | TGTGCCAGCAGGCTAGGGCCTCAGTTCTTC
NA | NA | TRBJ2-1 | TRBV28 | CASSSRQMPILNHEQFF | TGTGCCAGCAGTTCCCGACAGATGCCTATCCTAAATCATGAGCAGTTCTTC
NA | TRBD2 | TRBJ2-1 | TRBV5-1 | CASRGLATNEQFF | TGCGCCAGCAGGGGACTAGCGACGAATGAGCAGTTCTTC
NA | TRBD1 | TRBJ2-7 | TRBV5-1 | CASSPTPGQGAYEQYF | TGCGCCAGCAGCCCTACTCCGGGACAGGGCGCCTACGAGCAGTACTTC
NA | NA | TRBJ1-2 | TRBV6-5 | CASTRGTYGYTF | TGTGCCAGTACCAGGGGTACCTATGGCTACACCTTC
NA | NA | TRBJ2-1 | TRBV29-1 | CSVKGLAIEQFF | TGCAGCGTGAAAGGGCTAGCTATTGAGCAGTTCTTC
NA | NA | TRBJ2-3 | TRBV6-1 | CASSEALMFSTDTQYF | TGTGCCAGCAGTGAAGCGTTAATGTTTAGCACAGATACGCAGTATTTT
NA | TRBD1 | TRBJ2-3 | TRBV7-9 | CASSPGQRDTQYF | TGTGCCAGCAGCCCGGGACAGCGGGATACGCAGTATTTT
once | TRBD1 | TRBJ2-7 | TRBV5-5 | CASSFTGGGYEQYF | TGTGCCAGCAGCTTTACAGGGGGCGGGTACGAGCAGTACTTC
NA | TRBD2 | TRBJ2-1 | TRBV10-2 | CASSSIYEREPRDEQFF | TGCGCCAGCAGTTCGATATATGAGCGGGAGCCCCGAGATGAGCAGTTCTTC
NA | NA | TRBJ1-1 | TRBV25-1 | CASSRGAEAFF | TGTGCCAGCAGTCGGGGGGCTGAAGCTTTCTTT
NA | NA | TRBJ1-5 | TRBV6-1 | CASSEAGEYNQPQHF | TGTGCCAGCAGTGAAGCAGGGGAGTACAATCAGCCCCAGCATTTT
NA | TRBD2 | TRBJ2-7 | TRBV4-2 | CASRPSPQRETGEQYF | TGTGCCAGCAGACCATCCCCACAGCGGGAGACTGGAGAGCAGTACTTC
NA | NA | TRBJ2-6 | TRBV6-1 | CASSEIDSYGVLTF | TGTGCCAGCAGTGAAATCGACAGCTACGGCGTCCTGACTTTC
NA | NA | TRBJ1-2 | TRBV7-2 | CASSLRRYGYTF | TGTGCCAGCAGCCTCAGGCGTTATGGCTACACCTTC
NA | TRBD1 | TRBJ1-2 | TRBV28 | CASSTGGHRYTF | TGTGCCAGCAGTACAGGGGGGCATCGCTACACCTTC
NA | NA | TRBJ2-7 | TRBV27 | CASSPANSLYEQYF | TGTGCCAGCAGCCCGGCTAACTCCCTCTACGAGCAGTACTTC
NA | NA | TRBJ2-5 | TRBV28 | CASSFRWQDGTQYF | TGTGCCAGCAGTTTTCGTTGGCAGGATGGGACCCAGTACTTC
NA | NA | TRBJ2-1 | TRBV5-6 | CASSPGASSYNEQFF | TGTGCCAGCAGCCCTGGGGCTAGCTCCTACAATGAGCAGTTCTTC
NA | NA | TRBJ2-5 | TRBV7-6 | CASTLRVAGNPVETQYF | TGTGCCAGCACCCTTAGGGTAGCAGGTAATCCCGTCGAGACCCAGTACTTC
NA | NA | TRBJ1-5 | TRBV28 | CASSLRGHNQPQHF | TGTGCCAGCAGTTTGCGGGGGCACAATCAGCCCCAGCATTTT
NA | TRBD2 | TRBJ2-1 | TRBV19 | CASIGGRAGGLLREQFF | TGTGCCAGTATAGGGGGAAGAGCGGGAGGCCTCCTTCGGGAGCAGTTCTTC
NA | TRBD1 | TRBJ2-7 | TRBV18 | CASSSTRGRIYEQYF | TGTGCCAGCTCATCAACCAGGGGGCGAATATACGAGCAGTACTTC
few | NA | TRBJ1-1 | TRBV28 | CASIQTREAFF | TGTGCCAGCATCCAGACCCGTGAAGCTTTCTTT
NA | NA | TRBJ2-2 | TRBV7-2 | CAARVAGMLTGELFF | TGTGCGGCCCGGGTCGCAGGGATGTTGACCGGGGAGCTGTTTTTT
NA | TRBD1 | TRBJ2-7 | TRBV6-5 | CASSYLTGAAYEQYF | TGTGCCAGCAGTTATTTAACAGGGGCCGCCTACGAGCAGTACTTC
NA | NA | TRBJ2-7 | TRBV28 | CASSTWGPGTYEQYF | TGTGCCAGCAGTACATGGGGACCGGGAACCTACGAGCAGTACTTC